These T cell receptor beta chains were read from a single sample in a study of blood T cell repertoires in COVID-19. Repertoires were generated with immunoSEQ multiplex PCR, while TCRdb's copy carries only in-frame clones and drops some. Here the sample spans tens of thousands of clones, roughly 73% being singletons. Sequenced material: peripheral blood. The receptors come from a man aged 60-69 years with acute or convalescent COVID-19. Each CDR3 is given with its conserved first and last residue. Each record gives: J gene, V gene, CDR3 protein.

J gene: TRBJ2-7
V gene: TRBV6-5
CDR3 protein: CASSYRTGTGNYEQYF

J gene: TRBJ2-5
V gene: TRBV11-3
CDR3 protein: CASSLVWMEETQYF

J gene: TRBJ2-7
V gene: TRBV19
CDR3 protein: CASSITGGGEQYF

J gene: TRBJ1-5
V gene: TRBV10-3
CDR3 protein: CAISEGTGGSQPQHF

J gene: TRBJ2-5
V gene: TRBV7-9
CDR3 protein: CASSLGQGGWETQYF

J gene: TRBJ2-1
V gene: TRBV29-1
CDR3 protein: CSGEGQGAYNEQFF

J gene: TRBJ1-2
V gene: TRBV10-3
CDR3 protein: CAISRETGVQSYGYTF

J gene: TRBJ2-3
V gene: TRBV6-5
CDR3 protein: CASSQGVDTQYF

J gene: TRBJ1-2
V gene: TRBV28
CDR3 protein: CASSFDRDYGYTF

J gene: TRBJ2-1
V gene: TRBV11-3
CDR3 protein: CASSRSQGVNEQFF

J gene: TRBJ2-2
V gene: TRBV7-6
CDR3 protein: CASSLRGSLAGELNTGELFF

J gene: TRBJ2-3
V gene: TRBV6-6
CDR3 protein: CASRVAGGPDGGQYF

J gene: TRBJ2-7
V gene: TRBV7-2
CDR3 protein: CASSLARTYEQYF